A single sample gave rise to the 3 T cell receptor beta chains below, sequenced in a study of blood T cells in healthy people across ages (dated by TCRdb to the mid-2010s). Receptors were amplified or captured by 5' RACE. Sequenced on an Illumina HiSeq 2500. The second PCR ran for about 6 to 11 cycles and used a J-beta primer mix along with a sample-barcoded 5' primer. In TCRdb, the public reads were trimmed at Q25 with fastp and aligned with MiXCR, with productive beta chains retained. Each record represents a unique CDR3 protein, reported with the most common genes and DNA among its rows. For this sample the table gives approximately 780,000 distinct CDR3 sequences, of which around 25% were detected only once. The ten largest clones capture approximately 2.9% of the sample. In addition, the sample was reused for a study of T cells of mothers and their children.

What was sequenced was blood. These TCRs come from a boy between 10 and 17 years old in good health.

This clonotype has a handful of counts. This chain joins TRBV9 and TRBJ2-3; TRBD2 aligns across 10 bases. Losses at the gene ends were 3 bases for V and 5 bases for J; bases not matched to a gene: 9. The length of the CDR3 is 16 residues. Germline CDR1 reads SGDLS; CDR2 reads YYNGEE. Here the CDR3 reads CASSGTSGEAKDTQYF. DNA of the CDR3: TGTGCCAGCAGCGGTACTAGCGGGGAAGCAAAAGATACGCAGTATTTT.

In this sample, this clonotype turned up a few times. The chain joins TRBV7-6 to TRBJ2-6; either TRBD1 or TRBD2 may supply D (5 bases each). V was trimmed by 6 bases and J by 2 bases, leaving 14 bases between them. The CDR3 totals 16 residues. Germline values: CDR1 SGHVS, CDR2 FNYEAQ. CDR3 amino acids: CASRGTLGTGANVLTF. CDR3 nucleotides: TGTGCCAGCAGAGGGACCTTGGGGACTGGGGCCAACGTCCTGACTTTC.

CDR3: CASLNMNTEAFF. The CDR3 DNA sequence: TGTGCCAGCCTAAATATGAACACTGAAGCTTTCTTT. The V and J genes are TRBV13 and TRBJ1-1; the D is unclear. The V and J ends lost 8 bases and 0 bases respectively, with 7 bases between them. Per germline, CDR1 PRHDT and CDR2 FYEKMQ (reference sequence). There are 12 residues in the CDR3.